The 32 T cell receptor beta chains given below trace back to one sample, sequenced in a study of blood T cell repertoires in COVID-19. Assay used: immunoSEQ multiplex PCR; TCRdb lists only in-frame clones, some missing. The sample holds about 150,000 clones, roughly nine tenths seen once. Specimen: peripheral blood. All receptors come from a man between 45 and 60 years old with acute or convalescent COVID-19.

The genes are TRBV11-3 and TRBJ2-7; 8 positions match TRBD1. V shed 3 bases and J 8 bases; nucleotides not matched to a gene: 18. CDR1 is SGHNT, CDR2 YENEEA, per germline. The CDR3 is 17 residues long. This CDR3 is CASSLSAGGLYLNKQYV. As DNA, the CDR3 is TGTGCCAGCAGCTTGAGCGCAGGGGGCCTCTACCTAAATAAGCAGTACGTC.

This chain uses TRBV4-2 with TRBJ1-1; 7 nucleotides align to TRBD1. Germline-derived CDR1 and CDR2 are LGHNA and YNFKEQ. The CDR3 spans 13 residues. J was trimmed by 0 bases and V by 10 bases; bases with no gene match: 5. The CDR3 spells CATQGQLNTEAFF. CDR3 coding DNA: TGTGCCACCCAGGGACAGTTGAACACTGAAGCTTTCTTT.

The chain carries TRBV27 and TRBJ2-5, with TRBD2 matching over 8 bases. Looked up from germline, CDR1 is MNHEY and CDR2 is SMNVEV (reference sequence). With 7 bases clipped from V and 1 base from J, the junction kept 11 bases outside the gene matches. The CDR3 covers 16 residues. The CDR3: CASIAGGGLGQETQYF. The CDR3 DNA sequence: TGTGCCAGCATCGCAGGCGGGGGGTTAGGCCAAGAGACCCAGTACTTC.

The V call is TRBV18, the J call TRBJ1-2; 12 nucleotides line up with TRBD1. Per germline, CDR1 KGHSH and CDR2 LQKENI. Trimming cost V 5 bases and J 8 bases; bases outside gene matches: 9. The CDR3 is 15 amino acids. CDR3 sequence: CASSAGQGAPDGYTF. CDR3 DNA: TGTGCCAGCTCAGCGGGACAGGGGGCGCCGGACGGCTACACCTTC.

This chain connects TRBV5-4 to TRBJ2-1, with D possibly TRBD1 on 5 matching bases. Trimming removed 4 bases from V and 7 bases from J, with 12 bases in between. The length of the CDR3 is 13 residues. Germline V CDR1 and CDR2: SGHNT, YYREEE (reference sequence). Written as DNA, the CDR3 is TGTGCCAGCAGCACTTCTAACAGGAATGAGCAGTTCTTC. Its protein product is CASSTSNRNEQFF. Full variable domain (outside the CDR3, taken from reference TRBV5-4 and TRBJ2-1): ETGVTQSPTHLIKTRGQQVTLRCSSQSGHNTVSWYQQALGQGPQFIFQYYREEENGRGNFPPRFSGLQFPNYSSELNVNALELDDSALYLCASSTSNRNEQFFGPGTRLTVL.

The rearrangement links TRBV4-1 to TRBJ2-5, with 12 bases matching TRBD2. The V gene's germline CDR1 is MGHRA and CDR2 YSYEKL. V shed 4 bases, J shed 3 bases, and the junction held 6 bases outside the gene matches. This CDR3 contains 16 residues. Here the CDR3 DNA reads TGCGCCAGCAGCCGAAGACTAGCGGGAGCAGAAGAGACCCAGTACTTC. It translates to CASSRRLAGAEETQYF.

The chain recombines TRBV6-5 with TRBJ2-7, with 7 bases identical to TRBD1. V dropped 2 bases and J dropped 4; count of bases not matched to a gene: 8. CDR1 is MNHEY and CDR2 is SVGAGI in the germline V gene. The CDR3 is made up of 15 amino acids. The CDR3 sequence: CASSYGSRGIYEQYF. The CDR3 region has the DNA TGTGCCAGCAGTTACGGGTCCAGGGGGATATACGAGCAGTACTTC.

V usage is TRBV19 and J usage is TRBJ2-4; TRBD1 might be the D (6 bases). Germline V gene sequence: CDR1 LNHDA, CDR2 SQIVND (reference sequence). Trimming left V 6 bases short and J 8 bases short, with 20 bases between. This CDR3 contains 15 residues. The CDR3 sequence is CASRITGISRDIQYF. CDR3 DNA sequence: TGTGCCAGTAGGATTACAGGGATTAGTAGGGACATTCAGTACTTC.

This sequence joins TRBV7-9 and TRBJ2-7, with 13 bases fitting TRBD2. CDR1 SEHNR and CDR2 FQNEAQ come from the germline V gene (reference sequence). V lost 5 bases, J lost 4 bases, and 5 bases stayed unmatched. The CDR3 is 15 amino acids. The CDR3 spells CASSTLTSGRYEQYF. CDR3 DNA sequence: TGTGCCAGCAGCACTCTGACTAGCGGGAGGTACGAGCAGTACTTC. The variable domain in full, with the rest retrieved from reference TRBV7-9 and TRBJ2-7, is DTGVSQNPRHKITKRGQNVTFRCDPISEHNRLYWYRQTLGQGPEFLTYFQNEAQLEKSRLLSDRFSAERPKGSFSTLEIQRTEQGDSAMYLCASSTLTSGRYEQYFGPGTRLTVT.

This clone was counted a single time. The chain combines TRBV6-5 with TRBJ1-2; maybe TRBD1 (6 bases). CDR1 is MNHEY and CDR2 is SVGAGI in the germline V gene. Deletions cut 6 bases from V and 0 bases from J, with 14 bases between. This CDR3 spans 15 amino acids. CDR3 sequence (DNA): TGTGCCAGCAGCTCCCCCCGGACAGCTAACTATGGCTACACCTTC. The encoded protein is CASSSPRTANYGYTF.

The rearrangement joins TRBV19 to TRBJ1-4, with 8 bases fitting TRBD1. CDR1 is LNHDA, CDR2 SQIVND, per germline (reference sequence). V was clipped by 5 bases and J by 5 bases; unmatched bases: 19. The CDR3 runs 19 residues. The CDR3 DNA is TGTGCCAGTAGTCGGACAGGGCCAGCGTTCCTGCGTGAGAATGAAAAACTGTTTTTT. Residues: CASSRTGPAFLRENEKLFF.

This sequence joins TRBV5-8 and TRBJ2-5; D is possibly TRBD1 (6 bases). Trimming took off 4 bases at V and 0 bases at J, with 10 bases between the two ends. CDR3 size: 14 residues. Germline values: CDR1 SGHTS, CDR2 YDEGEE. CDR3 DNA sequence: TGTGCCAGCAGCGACGGACAGAACCAAGAGACCCAGTACTTC. This translates into CASSDGQNQETQYF.

The gene calls are TRBV19 and TRBJ2-1; a weak D match, TRBD2 (6 bases). Germline V gene data show CDR1 as LNHDA and CDR2 as SQIVND (reference sequence). Trimming shortened V by 0 bases and J by 9 bases, and 15 bases separated the two germline ends. This CDR3 is built from 15 residues. CDR3 bases: TGTGCCAGTAGTATAGACTACCTAGCCGGGGGTGAGCAGTTCTTC. Translating gives CASSIDYLAGGEQFF.

The genes are TRBV4-3 and TRBJ1-5, with no clear D. V lost 0 bases to trimming and J lost 6 bases, with 6 bases between them. The CDR3 runs 13 residues. CDR1 LGHNA and CDR2 YSLEER come from the germline V gene. This chain's CDR3 is CASSQDEVQPQHF. DNA for the CDR3: TGCGCCAGCAGCCAAGATGAGGTTCAGCCCCAGCATTTT.

The rearrangement joins TRBV19 to TRBJ1-2, with D maybe TRBD1 (6 bases). CDR3 length: 15 residues. The germline CDR1 and CDR2 sequences are LNHDA and SQIVND (reference sequence). Trimming left V 6 bases short and J 5 bases short, with 19 bases between. CDR3 sequence (DNA): TGTGCCAGTAGCCTCCCCGGACAGCCCTTTTATGGCTACACCTTC. Encoded protein: CASSLPGQPFYGYTF. Together with reference TRBV19 and TRBJ1-2, the CDR3 gives the full variable domain: DGGITQSPKYLFRKEGQNVTLSCEQNLNHDAMYWYRQDPGQGLRLIYYSQIVNDFQKGDIAEGYSVSREKKESFPLTVTSAQKNPTAFYLCASSLPGQPFYGYTFGSGTRLTVV.

V gene TRBV5-1 combines with J gene TRBJ2-2, with 12 positions matching TRBD1. Losses at the gene ends were 4 bases for V and 7 bases for J; bases not matched to a gene: 8. The CDR3 covers 16 residues. In germline, CDR1 is SGHRS, CDR2 YFSETQ. The CDR3 region has the DNA TGCGCCAGCAGCCCCGGGGGACAGGGGGCTATCGGGGAGCTGTTTTTT. Encoded protein: CASSPGGQGAIGELFF. Variable domain in full (rest from reference TRBV5-1 and TRBJ2-2): KAGVTQTPRYLIKTRGQQVTLSCSPISGHRSVSWYQQTPGQGLQFLFEYFSETQRNKGNFPGRFSGRQFSNSRSEMNVSTLELGDSALYLCASSPGGQGAIGELFFGEGSRLTVL.

This chain joins TRBV15 and TRBJ1-2; D is unclear. V lost 4 bases and J lost 5, with 8 bases in between. CDR1 is LNHNV and CDR2 is YYDKDF in the germline V gene (reference sequence). CDR3 length: 12 residues. The CDR3 DNA sequence: TGTGCCACCAGCACAGACCATTATGGCTACACCTTC. Residues: CATSTDHYGYTF.

About this clone: Relative to the germline gene, one junction end is altered; a read error may explain this. J is TRBJ2-1 and V is TRBV7-6; TRBD2 matches 10 bases. Germline V CDR1 and CDR2: SGHVS, FNYEAQ. The CDR3 is made up of 15 amino acids. The CDR3 reads CASSLAGDSYNEQFF. The CDR3 DNA reads TGTGCCAGCAGCCTAGCGGGAGACTCCTACAATGAGCAGTTCTTC.

CDR3 bases: TGTGCCAGCAGCATCGGACAGGGCTTAAGCTCCTACGAGCAGTACGTC. Amino acid sequence: CASSIGQGLSSYEQYV. The rearrangement joins TRBV5-5 to TRBJ2-7, with 8 positions matching TRBD1. CDR1 SGHKS and CDR2 YYEKEE come from the germline V gene (reference sequence). The CDR3 is 16 residues long. V trimming: 4 bases; J trimming: 0 bases; junction bases outside the gene matches: 9.

V gene TRBV18 combines with J gene TRBJ1-6; the match to TRBD1 covers 8 bases. With 6 bases clipped from V and 14 bases from J, the junction kept 6 bases outside the gene matches. Germline values: CDR1 KGHSH, CDR2 LQKENI. The CDR3 is made up of 12 amino acids. The CDR3 nucleotides read TGTGCCAGCTCCTCCGGACAGGGCGCCCTCCACTTT. Amino acid sequence: CASSSGQGALHF.

The chain couples TRBV13 to TRBJ1-4, with unresolved D. Germline loops: CDR1 PRHDT, CDR2 FYEKMQ (reference sequence). Trimming pared 5 bases from V and 4 bases from J, leaving 14 bases between. This CDR3 comprises 15 residues. The CDR3 loop reads CASSPANSDNEKLFF. CDR3 sequence (DNA): TGTGCCAGCAGCCCGGCGAACAGTGATAATGAAAAACTGTTTTTT.

The chain uses TRBV11-2 and TRBJ1-2; 9 positions match TRBD1. The J segment lost 8 bases and the V segment lost 5 bases, leaving 6 bases of the junction unmatched. The CDR3 contains 13 residues. Looked up from germline, CDR1 is SGHAT and CDR2 is FQNNGV. CDR3 residues: CASSPGTGNGYTF. The CDR3 DNA follows: TGTGCCAGCAGCCCCGGGACAGGGAACGGCTACACCTTC. Full variable domain (rest looked up from reference TRBV11-2 and TRBJ1-2): EAGVAQSPRYKIIEKRQSVAFWCNPISGHATLYWYQQILGQGPKLLIQFQNNGVVDDSQLPKDRFSAERLKGVDSTLKIQPAKLEDSAVYLCASSPGTGNGYTFGSGTRLTVV.

V is TRBV3-1 (or the pseudogene TRBV3-2) and J is TRBJ1-3, with 12 bases that match TRBD1. CDR1 and CDR2 (germline): LGHDT, YNNKEL (reference sequence). This CDR3 region has 17 residues. V was clipped by 0 bases and J by 2 bases; unmatched bases: 2. As DNA, the CDR3 is TGTGCCAGCAGCCAAGAATGGGACAGGGGGCCTGGAAACACCATATATTTT. This sequence encodes CASSQEWDRGPGNTIYF.

This clone came up once. The chain carries TRBV9 and TRBJ2-1; 8 bases are shared with TRBD2. Germline V gene sequence: CDR1 SGDLS, CDR2 YYNGEE. The CDR3 covers 17 residues. V lost 4 bases, J lost 0 bases, and 9 bases stayed unmatched. In DNA form, the CDR3 reads TGTGCCAGCAGCACCCGGGTCACTAGCGGCTCCTACAATGAGCAGTTCTTC. Encoded protein: CASSTRVTSGSYNEQFF.

This chain joins TRBV7-2 and TRBJ1-1, with 9 bases that match TRBD1. J gave up 3 bases and V 5 bases, and 1 base lay outside the gene matches. The germline gives CDR1 SGHTA, CDR2 FQGNSA. This CDR3 region has 13 residues. CDR3 DNA sequence: TGTGCCAGCAGCAGGGACAGGGACACTGAAGCTTTCTTT. This encodes CASSRDRDTEAFF.

This chain connects TRBV6-5 to TRBJ2-3; TRBD2 matches at 13 bases. The germline gives CDR1 MNHEY, CDR2 SVGAGI. J gave up 3 bases and V 6 bases, and 3 bases lay outside the gene matches. The CDR3 spans 15 residues. DNA of the CDR3: TGTGCCAGCAGAAAACTAGCGGGGGGGACAGATACGCAGTATTTT. Encoded protein: CASRKLAGGTDTQYF.

The rearrangement uses TRBV28 and TRBJ1-2, with D possibly matching TRBD1 (5 bases). The CDR3 is made up of 13 amino acids. Germline CDR1 and CDR2: MDHEN and SYDVKM. V was cut by 3 bases and J by 14 bases, with 19 bases left in between. The chain's CDR3 is CASSFPQTRDRTF. The CDR3, as DNA: TGTGCCAGCAGTTTTCCTCAGACCAGGGATAGGACCTTC.

This chain joins TRBV2 and TRBJ1-4; perhaps TRBD1 as D (5 bases). The CDR3 length is 11 residues. Germline CDR1 reads SNHLY; CDR2 reads FYNNEI. Trimming cost V 8 bases and J 10 bases, with 11 bases left between them. The CDR3 region is CASETDRKLFF. The DNA for the CDR3 is TGTGCCAGCGAAACAGACAGAAAACTGTTTTTT. Full variable domain (outside the CDR3, taken from reference TRBV2 and TRBJ1-4): EPEVTQTPSHQVTQMGQEVILRCVPISNHLYFYWYRQILGQKVEFLVSFYNNEISEKSEIFDDQFSVERPDGSNFTLKIRSTKLEDSAMYFCASETDRKLFFGSGTQLSVL.

This clone was seen only a few times. V is TRBV30 and J is TRBJ1-2, with 10 bases matching TRBD1. Per germline, CDR1 GTSNPN and CDR2 SVGIG (reference sequence). CDR3 length: 15 amino acids. V lost 0 bases to trimming and J lost 6 bases; unmatched junction nucleotides: 7. CDR3 loop: CAWSVLGQGKDGYTF. The CDR3, as DNA: TGTGCCTGGAGTGTACTGGGACAGGGGAAGGATGGCTACACCTTC. The full variable domain, rest sourced from reference TRBV30 and TRBJ1-2, is SQTIHQWPATLVQPVGSPLSLECTVEGTSNPNLYWYRQAAGRGLQLLFYSVGIGQISSEVPQNLSASRPQDRQFILSSKKLLLSDSGFYLCAWSVLGQGKDGYTFGSGTRLTVV.

The chain links TRBV2 to TRBJ1-5, with D perhaps TRBD1 (6 bases). V lost 6 bases and J lost 2, with 11 bases in between. The CDR3 has 14 amino acids. Germline assignment: CDR1 SNHLY and CDR2 FYNNEI. The CDR3 loop is CASSLDSGNQPQHF. The CDR3 DNA reads as TGTGCCAGCAGCCTGGACAGTGGCAATCAGCCCCAGCATTTT. Full variable domain (rest looked up from reference TRBV2 and TRBJ1-5): EPEVTQTPSHQVTQMGQEVILRCVPISNHLYFYWYRQILGQKVEFLVSFYNNEISEKSEIFDDQFSVERPDGSNFTLKIRSTKLEDSAMYFCASSLDSGNQPQHFGDGTRLSIL.

The chain combines TRBV7-9 with TRBJ2-5, with D possibly being TRBD2 (5 bases). The CDR3 spans 15 residues. Germline assignment: CDR1 SEHNR and CDR2 FQNEAQ (reference sequence). Deletions cut 7 bases from V and 2 bases from J, with 17 bases between. The CDR3 nucleotides read TGTGCCAGCACCTATACGGGGTCCCAACAAGAGACCCAGTACTTC. It is translated as CASTYTGSQQETQYF.

In this sample, this clone turned up a few times. V usage is TRBV5-1 and J usage is TRBJ1-6; weak D call: TRBD1 (6 bases). CDR1 SGHRS and CDR2 YFSETQ come from the germline V gene. V lost 3 bases to trimming and J lost 1 base, with 17 bases between them. The CDR3 runs 18 residues. DNA for the CDR3: TGCGCCAGCAGCTGGAAACCGGGACACTCTTCCTATAATTCACCCCTCCACTTT. Its translation: CASSWKPGHSSYNSPLHF.